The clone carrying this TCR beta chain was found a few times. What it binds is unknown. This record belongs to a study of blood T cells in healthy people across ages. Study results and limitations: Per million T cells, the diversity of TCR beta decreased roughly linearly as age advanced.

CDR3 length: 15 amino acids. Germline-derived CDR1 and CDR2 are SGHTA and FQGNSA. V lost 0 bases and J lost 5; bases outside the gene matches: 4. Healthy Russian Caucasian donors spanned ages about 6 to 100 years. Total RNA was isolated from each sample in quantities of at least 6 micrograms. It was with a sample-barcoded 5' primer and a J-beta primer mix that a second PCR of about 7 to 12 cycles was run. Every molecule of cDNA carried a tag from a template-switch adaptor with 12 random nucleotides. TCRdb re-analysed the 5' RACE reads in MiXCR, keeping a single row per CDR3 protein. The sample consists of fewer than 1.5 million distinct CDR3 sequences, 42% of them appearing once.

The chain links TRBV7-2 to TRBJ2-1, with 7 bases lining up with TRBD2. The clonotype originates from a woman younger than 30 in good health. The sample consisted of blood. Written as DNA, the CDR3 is TGTGCCAGCAGCTTAGCGTGGCGGGAGCACAATGAGCAGTTCTTC. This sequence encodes CASSLAWREHNEQFF. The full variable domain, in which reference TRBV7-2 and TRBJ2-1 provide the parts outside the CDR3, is GAGVSQSPSNKVTEKGKDVELRCDPISGHTALYWYRQSLGQGLEFLIYFQGNSAPDKSGLPSDRFSAERTGGSVSTLTIQRTQQEDSAVYLCASSLAWREHNEQFFGPGTRLTVL.